This T cell receptor beta chain was recorded in a study of T cell responses to AZD1222 COVID-19 vaccine. General study results and limits: Donor demographics were predominantly white British with a female majority; clonal diversity may be underestimated.

CDR3 size: 16 residues. The J segment lost 0 bases and the V segment lost 5 bases, leaving 9 bases of the junction unmatched. Germline V lookup: CDR1 SEHNR, CDR2 FQNEAQ (reference sequence). Regarding this clone: Its antigen is unidentified.

The data were produced by immunoSEQ multiplex PCR, yet TCRdb's version contains in-frame clones alone and is incomplete. The data hold about 100,000 clones, with 80% to 90% observed a single time. J is TRBJ1-2 and V is TRBV7-9; 7 bases are shared with TRBD1. Material: peripheral blood, obtained on day 0 of AZD1222 vaccination. The receptor was isolated from an adult in good health. DNA of the CDR3: TGTGCCAGCAGCCCAATTACAGGGGCCCCTAACTATGGCTACACCTTC. Amino acids: CASSPITGAPNYGYTF.